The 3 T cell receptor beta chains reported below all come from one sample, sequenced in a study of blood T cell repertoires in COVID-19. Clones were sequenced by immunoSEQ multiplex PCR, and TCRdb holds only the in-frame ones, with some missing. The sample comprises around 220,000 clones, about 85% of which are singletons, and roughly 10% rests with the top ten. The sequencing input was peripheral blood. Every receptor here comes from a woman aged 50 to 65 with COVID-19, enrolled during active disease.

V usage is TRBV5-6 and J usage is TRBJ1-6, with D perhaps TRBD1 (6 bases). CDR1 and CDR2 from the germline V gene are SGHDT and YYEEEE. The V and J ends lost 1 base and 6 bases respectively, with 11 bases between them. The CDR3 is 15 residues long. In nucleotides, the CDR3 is TGTGCCAGCAGCTTGCTCGCCAGGGGTAATTCACCCCTCCACTTT. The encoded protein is CASSLLARGNSPLHF.

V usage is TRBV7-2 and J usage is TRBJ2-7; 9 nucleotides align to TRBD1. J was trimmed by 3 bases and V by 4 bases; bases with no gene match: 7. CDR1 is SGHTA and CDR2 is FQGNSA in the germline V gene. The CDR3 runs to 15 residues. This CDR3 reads CASSSEGTGFYEQYF. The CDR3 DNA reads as TGTGCCAGCAGCTCTGAGGGGACAGGGTTCTACGAGCAGTACTTC.

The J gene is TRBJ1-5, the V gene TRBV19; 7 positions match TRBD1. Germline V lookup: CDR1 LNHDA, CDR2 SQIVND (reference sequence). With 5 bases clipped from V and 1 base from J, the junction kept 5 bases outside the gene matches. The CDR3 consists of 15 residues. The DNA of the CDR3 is TGTGCCAGTAGTCCCCGACAGGGAAGCAATCAGCCCCAGCATTTT. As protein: CASSPRQGSNQPQHF.